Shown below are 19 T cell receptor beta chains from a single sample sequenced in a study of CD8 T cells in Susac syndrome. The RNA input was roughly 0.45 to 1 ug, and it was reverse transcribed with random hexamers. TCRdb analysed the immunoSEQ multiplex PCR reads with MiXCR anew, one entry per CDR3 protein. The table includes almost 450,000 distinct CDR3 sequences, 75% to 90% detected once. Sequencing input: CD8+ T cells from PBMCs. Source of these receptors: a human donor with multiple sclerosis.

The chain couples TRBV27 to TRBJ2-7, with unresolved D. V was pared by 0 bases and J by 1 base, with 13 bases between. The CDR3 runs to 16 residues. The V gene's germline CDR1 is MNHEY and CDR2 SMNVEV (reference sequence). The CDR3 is CASSLSSFSSSYEQYF. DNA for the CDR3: TGTGCCAGCAGTTTATCCTCCTTTTCTAGTTCCTACGAGCAGTACTTC.

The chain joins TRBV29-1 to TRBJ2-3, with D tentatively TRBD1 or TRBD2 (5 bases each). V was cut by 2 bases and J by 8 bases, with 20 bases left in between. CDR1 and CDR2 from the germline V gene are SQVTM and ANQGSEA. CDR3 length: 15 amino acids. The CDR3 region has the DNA TGCAGCGTTGAATCAGAGGGGTCGGAGGAGCGTACGCAGTATTTT. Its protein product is CSVESEGSEERTQYF.

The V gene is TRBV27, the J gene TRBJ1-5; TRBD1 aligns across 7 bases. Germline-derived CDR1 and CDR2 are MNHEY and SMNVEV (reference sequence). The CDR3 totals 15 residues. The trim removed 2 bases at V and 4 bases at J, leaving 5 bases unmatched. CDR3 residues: CASSLTAGGNQPQHF. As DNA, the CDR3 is TGTGCCAGCAGTTTAACGGCAGGGGGAAATCAGCCCCAGCATTTT.

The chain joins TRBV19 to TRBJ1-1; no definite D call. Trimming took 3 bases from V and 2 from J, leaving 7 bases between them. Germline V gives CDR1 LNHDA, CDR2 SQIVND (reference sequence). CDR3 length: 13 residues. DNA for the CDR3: TGTGCCAGTAGTATTAACGGCAACACTGAAGCTTTCTTT. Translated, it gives CASSINGNTEAFF.

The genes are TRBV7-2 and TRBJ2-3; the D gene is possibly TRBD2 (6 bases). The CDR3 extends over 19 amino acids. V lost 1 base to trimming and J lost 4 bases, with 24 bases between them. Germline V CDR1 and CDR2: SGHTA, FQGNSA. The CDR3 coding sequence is TGTGCCAGCAGCTTAGTCCGGAGCAGCGGCGGGATCTACGCAGATACGCAGTATTTT. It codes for CASSLVRSSGGIYADTQYF.

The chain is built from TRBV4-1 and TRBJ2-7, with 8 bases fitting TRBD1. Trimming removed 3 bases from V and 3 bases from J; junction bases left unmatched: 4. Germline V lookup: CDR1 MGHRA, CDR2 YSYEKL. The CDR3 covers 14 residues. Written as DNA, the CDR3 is TGCGCCAGCAGCCAGACAGGGGTCCGCTACGAGCAGTACTTC. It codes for CASSQTGVRYEQYF.

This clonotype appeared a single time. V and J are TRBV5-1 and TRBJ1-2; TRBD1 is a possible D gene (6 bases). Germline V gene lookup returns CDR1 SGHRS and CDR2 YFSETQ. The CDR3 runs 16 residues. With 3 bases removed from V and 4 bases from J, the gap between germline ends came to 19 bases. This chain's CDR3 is CASSSGQIVNLYGYTF. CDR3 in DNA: TGCGCCAGCAGCTCCGGACAGATAGTAAACCTCTATGGCTACACCTTC.

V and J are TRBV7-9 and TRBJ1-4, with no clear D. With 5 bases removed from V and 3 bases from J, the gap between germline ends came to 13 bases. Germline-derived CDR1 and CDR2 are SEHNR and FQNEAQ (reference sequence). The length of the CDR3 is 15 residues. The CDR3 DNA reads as TGTGCCAGCAGCCCGAAAACTCGCGCTAATGAAAAACTGTTTTTT. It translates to CASSPKTRANEKLFF.

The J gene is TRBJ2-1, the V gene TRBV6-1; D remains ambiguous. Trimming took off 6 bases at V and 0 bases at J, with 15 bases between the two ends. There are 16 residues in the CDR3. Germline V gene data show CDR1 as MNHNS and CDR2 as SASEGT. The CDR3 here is CASRAGAPSSYNEQFF. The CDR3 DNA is TGTGCCAGCAGAGCCGGAGCACCCAGCTCCTACAATGAGCAGTTCTTC.

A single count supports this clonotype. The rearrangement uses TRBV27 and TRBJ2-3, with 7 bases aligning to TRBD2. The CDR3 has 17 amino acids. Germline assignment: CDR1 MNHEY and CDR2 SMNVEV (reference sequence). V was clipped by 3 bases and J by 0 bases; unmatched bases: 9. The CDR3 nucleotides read TGTGCCAGCAGTTTGATGGCTAGCGGACTGAGCACAGATACGCAGTATTTT. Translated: CASSLMASGLSTDTQYF.

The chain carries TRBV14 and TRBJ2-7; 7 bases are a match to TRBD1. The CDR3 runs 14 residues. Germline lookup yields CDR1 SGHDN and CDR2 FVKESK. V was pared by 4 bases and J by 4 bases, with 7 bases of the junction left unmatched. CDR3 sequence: CASSPTDRLYEQYF. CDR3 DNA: TGTGCCAGCAGCCCGACGGACAGGCTGTACGAGCAGTACTTC.

CDR3: CSAPTGSSGANVLTF. The CDR3 region has the DNA TGCAGTGCCCCAACGGGAAGCTCTGGGGCCAACGTCCTGACTTTC. The V gene is TRBV20-1, the J gene TRBJ2-6; TRBD2 is a possible D gene (5 bases). Germline V gene lookup returns CDR1 DFQATT and CDR2 SNEGSKA (reference sequence). The V end was cut by 6 bases, the J end by 0 bases, with 12 bases between. The CDR3 sequence is 15 residues long.

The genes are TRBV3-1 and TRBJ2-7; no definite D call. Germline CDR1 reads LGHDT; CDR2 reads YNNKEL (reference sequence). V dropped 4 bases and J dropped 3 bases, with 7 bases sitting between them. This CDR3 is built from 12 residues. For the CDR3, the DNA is TGTGCCAGCAGCCCATCAAACTACGAGCAGTACTTC. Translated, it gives CASSPSNYEQYF.

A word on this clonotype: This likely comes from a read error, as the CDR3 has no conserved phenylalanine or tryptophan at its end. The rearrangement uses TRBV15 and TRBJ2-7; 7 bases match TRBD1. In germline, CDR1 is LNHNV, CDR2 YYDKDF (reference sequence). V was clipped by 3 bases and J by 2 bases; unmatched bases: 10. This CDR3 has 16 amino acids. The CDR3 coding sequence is TGTGCCACCAGCAGCTACCCTGGGACAGACCCCTACGAGCAGTACTCC. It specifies CATSSYPGTDPYEQYS.

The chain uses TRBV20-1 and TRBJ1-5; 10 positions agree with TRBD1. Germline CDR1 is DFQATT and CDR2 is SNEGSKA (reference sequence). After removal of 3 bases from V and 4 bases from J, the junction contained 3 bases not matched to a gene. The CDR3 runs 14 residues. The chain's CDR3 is CSARSGQGNQPQHF. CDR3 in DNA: TGCAGTGCTAGGTCGGGACAGGGGAATCAGCCCCAGCATTTT.

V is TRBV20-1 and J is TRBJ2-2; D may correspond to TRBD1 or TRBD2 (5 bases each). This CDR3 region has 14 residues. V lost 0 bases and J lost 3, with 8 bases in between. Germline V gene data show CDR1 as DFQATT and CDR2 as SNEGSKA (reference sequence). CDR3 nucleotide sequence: TGCAGTGCTAGAGACAGGGACGACACCGGGGAGCTGTTTTTT. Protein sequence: CSARDRDDTGELFF.

The CDR3 here is CASSWTGRYYEQYF. CDR3 sequence (DNA): TGTGCCAGCAGTTGGACCGGACGGTACTACGAGCAGTACTTC. The V and J genes are TRBV27 and TRBJ2-7; D not certain. Germline V gives CDR1 MNHEY, CDR2 SMNVEV (reference sequence). CDR3 length: 14 residues. The ends were cut back, 4 bases at V and 3 bases at J, with 13 bases in the middle.

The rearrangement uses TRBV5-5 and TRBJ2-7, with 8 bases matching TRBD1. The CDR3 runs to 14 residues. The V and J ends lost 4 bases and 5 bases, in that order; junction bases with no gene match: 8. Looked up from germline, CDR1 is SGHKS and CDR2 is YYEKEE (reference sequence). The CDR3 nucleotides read TGTGCCAGCAGCCCTGGACAGGGCTGGGACGAGCAGTACTTC. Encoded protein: CASSPGQGWDEQYF.

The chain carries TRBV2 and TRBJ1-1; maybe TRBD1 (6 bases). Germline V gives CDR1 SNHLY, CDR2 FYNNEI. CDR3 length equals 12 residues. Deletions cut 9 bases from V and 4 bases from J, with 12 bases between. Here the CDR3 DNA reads TGTGCCAGGGGGGGGCTTTCCACTGAAGCTTTCTTT. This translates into CARGGLSTEAFF.